The rows below give T cell receptor beta chains drawn from one sample of a study of neurological immune-mediated disorders. MiXCR, applied by TCRdb to the 5' RACE reads, yields one record per CDR3 protein. The profile shows about 90,000 distinct CDR3 sequences, under 15% of them singletons. The sequenced material came from PBMCs. Receptor source: a female donor with HTLV-1-associated myelopathy (HAM/TSP). Both conserved end residues are part of each CDR3. Each record gives: V gene, J gene, clone size, D gene, CDR3 protein, CDR3 DNA. D genes are given only for firm matches. Clone size is not always given. Where it is, it says once, few, many or a class for expanded clones.

TRBV6-5	TRBJ1-6	NA	NA	CASSTDYNSPLHF	TGTGCCAGTTCGACAGACTATAATTCACCCCTCCACTTT
TRBV9	TRBJ2-7	many	NA	CASSVEGSDEQYF	TGTGCCAGCAGCGTGGAGGGGTCGGATGAGCAGTACTTC
TRBV5-1	TRBJ1-2	many	NA	CASSSRTVPNYGYTF	TGCGCCAGCAGCTCAAGGACAGTACCAAACTATGGCTACACCTTC
TRBV3-1	TRBJ2-3	few	NA	CASSQGGGSTDTQYF	TGTGCCAGCAGCCAAGGGGGGGGCTCCACAGATACGCAGTATTTT
TRBV3-1	TRBJ2-1	many	TRBD2	CASSQILSGGAVNEQFF	TGTGCCAGCAGCCAAATCCTTAGCGGGGGGGCCGTCAATGAGCAGTTCTTC
TRBV28	TRBJ2-5	many	TRBD1	CASSPTGGAETQYF	TGTGCCAGCAGTCCTACAGGGGGCGCGGAGACCCAGTACTTC
TRBV7-2	TRBJ2-1	many	NA	CASSPRRETIAADEQFF	TGTGCCAGCAGCCCCCGCCGGGAGACCATCGCGGCCGATGAGCAGTTCTTC
TRBV6-5	TRBJ1-2	many	NA	CATQGVNYGYTF	TGTGCCACCCAGGGAGTTAACTATGGCTACACCTTC
TRBV5-1	TRBJ2-5	many	NA	CASSLPPQETQYF	TGCGCCAGCAGCCTCCCCCCCCAAGAGACCCAGTACTTC
TRBV20-1	TRBJ2-3	many	TRBD2	CSAGTSGASTDTQYF	TGCAGTGCTGGAACTAGCGGGGCTAGCACAGATACGCAGTATTTT
TRBV5-1	TRBJ1-1	NA	NA	CASSLLSTGRAEAFF	TGCGCCAGCAGTCTCCTCAGTACGGGACGCGCAGAAGCTTTCTTT
TRBV9	TRBJ2-7	NA	NA	CASSVGPGPEQYF	TGTGCCAGCAGCGTAGGTCCAGGGCCGGAGCAGTACTTC
TRBV3-1	TRBJ2-1	many	NA	CASSSDSSSYNEQFF	TGTGCCAGCAGTTCGGACTCAAGCTCCTACAATGAGCAGTTCTTC
TRBV4-1	TRBJ2-7	many	TRBD2	CASSRELAGEAYEQYF	TGCGCCAGCAGCCGAGAATTAGCGGGGGAAGCCTACGAGCAGTACTTC
TRBV28	TRBJ1-2	many	NA	CASSRQVVYGYTF	TGTGCCAGCAGCCGACAGGTTGTCTATGGCTACACCTTC
TRBV28	TRBJ2-2	many	NA	CASSLERQNTGELFF	TGTGCCAGCAGTTTGGAACGGCAGAACACCGGGGAGCTGTTTTTT
TRBV15	TRBJ2-2	NA	TRBD1	CATSSQAGGSSTGELFF	TGTGCCACCAGCAGCCAAGCAGGGGGCTCCAGCACCGGGGAGCTGTTTTTT
TRBV5-1	TRBJ2-7	many	NA	CASSLAGQSILQYF	TGCGCCAGCAGCTTGGCCGGACAGTCCATATTGCAGTACTTC
TRBV15	TRBJ2-3	many	NA	CATSSNFVDTDTQYF	TGTGCTACCAGCAGTAATTTTGTCGACACAGATACGCAGTATTTT
TRBV5-5	TRBJ2-1	many	TRBD2	CASSLEAGGLKPNNEQFF	TGTGCCAGCAGCTTGGAAGCGGGGGGGCTCAAGCCTAACAATGAGCAGTTCTTC
TRBV20-1	TRBJ1-4	NA	NA	CSASPAPWDQKLSF	TGCAGTGCTAGTCCGGCCCCGTGGGATCAAAAACTGTCTTTT
TRBV28	TRBJ1-1	many	TRBD1	CASRAPPQGASGLEAFF	TGTGCCAGCAGGGCTCCACCTCAGGGGGCGTCCGGTTTGGAAGCTTTCTTT
TRBV12-3/TRBV12-4	TRBJ2-7	many	NA	CASNVGGSSYEQYF	TGTGCCAGCAATGTGGGGGGATCCTCCTACGAGCAGTACTTC
TRBV20-1	TRBJ2-7	many	TRBD1	CSARDRDRELTYEQYF	TGCAGTGCTAGGGATAGGGACAGAGAACTTACCTACGAGCAGTACTTC
TRBV5-1	TRBJ2-1	many	NA	CASSLAPGVADEQFF	TGCGCCAGCAGCTTGGCCCCCGGGGTGGCGGATGAGCAGTTCTTC
TRBV27	TRBJ2-7	many	TRBD1	CASRVPGQALEEQYF	TGTGCCAGCAGGGTTCCGGGACAGGCCCTGGAGGAGCAGTACTTC
TRBV18	TRBJ1-5	NA	NA	CASSPRSTVSNQPQHF	TGTGCCAGCTCACCAAGAAGTACAGTTAGCAATCAGCCCCAGCATTTT
TRBV12-3/TRBV12-4	TRBJ2-2	NA	NA	CASSTGSGELFF	TGTGCCAGCAGTACAGGGTCCGGGGAGCTGTTTTTT
TRBV29-1	TRBJ2-1	many	TRBD2	CSGRSLAGEKYNEQFF	TGCAGCGGACGCTCTTTAGCGGGGGAAAAGTACAATGAGCAGTTCTTC
TRBV7-8	TRBJ2-3	many	NA	CASSLVGGGDTQYF	TGTGCCAGCAGCTTAGTTGGCGGGGGCGATACGCAGTATTTT
TRBV12-3/TRBV12-4	TRBJ2-7	many	TRBD1	CASRAGTGGQYF	TGTGCCAGCAGGGCCGGGACAGGGGGTCAGTACTTC
TRBV5-4	TRBJ2-1	many	NA	CASSLGGAEQFF	TGTGCCAGCAGCTTGGGTGGGGCTGAGCAGTTCTTC
TRBV20-1	TRBJ1-4	many	NA	CSAAGAYNEKLFF	TGCAGTGCAGCCGGGGCGTATAATGAAAAACTGTTTTTT
TRBV28	TRBJ2-3	NA	NA	CASSLGGGTVTQYF	TGTGCCAGCTCCCTTGGCGGGGGCACAGTTACGCAGTATTTT
TRBV5-1	TRBJ2-7	many	NA	CASSLGSPTSSYEQYF	TGCGCCAGCAGCTTGGGCTCTCCGACAAGCTCCTACGAGCAGTACTTC